This entry features one T cell receptor (beta chain) sequence. The sample belongs to a study of cytomegalovirus exposure and HLA in healthy donors. Vbeta (60) and Jbeta (13) primers were used in the PCR. Profiled with immunoSEQ multiplex PCR; TCRdb holds only in-frame clones, not every one. The sample shows 150,000 to 200,000 clones, nearly 80% of them seen only once. This receptor was taken from a woman in her thirties in good health and CMV-seropositive. Sequencing was performed on PBMCs.

This CDR3 reads CASSLAGRNYGYTF. DNA of the CDR3: TGTGCCAGCAGCTTGGCCGGCAGGAACTATGGCTACACCTTC. This sequence joins TRBV5-4 and TRBJ1-2; D is ambiguous. The V and J ends lost 0 bases and 2 bases respectively, with 8 bases between them. Germline CDR1 is SGHNT and CDR2 is YYREEE (reference sequence). CDR3 length: 14 amino acids. The full variable domain, completed using reference TRBV5-4 and TRBJ1-2, is ETGVTQSPTHLIKTRGQQVTLRCSSQSGHNTVSWYQQALGQGPQFIFQYYREEENGRGNFPPRFSGLQFPNYSSELNVNALELDDSALYLCASSLAGRNYGYTFGSGTRLTVV.